Below are 9 T cell receptor beta chains sequenced from a single sample in a study of neurological immune-mediated disorders. In TCRdb, the 5' RACE reads were re-called with MiXCR into one record per CDR3 protein. The sample carries roughly 80,000 distinct CDR3 sequences, about a tenth recorded once. The material sequenced was PBMCs. Receptors were obtained from a man in his forties in good health.

This clonotype was seen more than once but under ten times. The rearrangement joins TRBV20-1 to TRBJ2-3, with TRBD2 as a possible D gene (7 bases). With 2 bases removed from V and 1 base from J, the gap between germline ends came to 22 bases. This CDR3 is built from 18 residues. Looked up from germline, CDR1 is DFQATT and CDR2 is SNEGSKA (reference sequence). The CDR3 nucleotides are TGCAGTGCTAGATTTCAGGGCGGGGGCCTAGCGGGCACAGATACGCAGTATTTT. Translating it yields CSARFQGGGLAGTDTQYF.

This clonotype was seen many times. The chain is built from TRBV5-1 and TRBJ2-7; the match to TRBD1 covers 9 bases. This CDR3 is 15 amino acids long. Germline assignment: CDR1 SGHRS and CDR2 YFSETQ. Germline trimming cut 4 bases from V and 0 bases from J; bases unmatched to any gene: 5. CDR3 sequence (DNA): TGCGCCAGCAGCCCGGGACAGGGTTTCTCCTACGAGCAGTACTTC. Translation gives CASSPGQGFSYEQYF.

The chain is built from TRBV9 and TRBJ1-3; D is unclear. This CDR3 is built from 13 residues. Per germline, CDR1 SGDLS and CDR2 YYNGEE. V shed 4 bases and J shed 0 bases, with 5 bases lying between them. The CDR3 sequence: CASSSNSGNTIYF. In DNA, the CDR3 is TGTGCCAGCAGCAGTAACTCTGGAAACACCATATATTTT.

There are many counts of this clonotype. The gene calls are TRBV20-1 and TRBJ2-5; D is ambiguous. The CDR3 has 12 residues. CDR1 and CDR2 from the germline V gene are DFQATT and SNEGSKA (reference sequence). V lost 3 bases, J lost 3 bases, and 8 bases lay in between. CDR3 sequence reads: CSASFREETQYF. The CDR3 DNA sequence: TGCAGTGCTAGTTTCCGGGAAGAGACCCAGTACTTC.

This clonotype showed up many times. The chain combines TRBV12-3 or TRBV12-4 with TRBJ1-5; D perhaps matches TRBD1 (6 bases). This CDR3 is 16 amino acids long. Trimming left V 5 bases short and J 3 bases short, with 17 bases between. The CDR3 loop is CASSRNVGAFNQPQHF. DNA for the CDR3: TGTGCCAGCAGTAGGAACGTGGGGGCCTTCAATCAGCCCCAGCATTTT.

This clonotype has ten or more counts. The J gene is TRBJ2-2, the V gene TRBV11-2; D not resolved. Trimming stripped 0 bases from V and 5 bases from J, with 10 bases between. The CDR3 extends over 15 amino acids. CDR1 and CDR2 (germline): SGHAT, FQNNGV. CDR3 loop: CASSLDPKNTGELFF. The CDR3 coding sequence is TGTGCCAGCAGCTTAGACCCAAAGAATACCGGGGAGCTGTTTTTT.

The CDR3: CASSVYSGTGSYEQYF. In DNA form, the CDR3 reads TGTGCCAGCAGTGTATATTCCGGGACAGGATCCTACGAGCAGTACTTC. The gene calls are TRBV25-1 and TRBJ2-7, with 8 bases lining up with TRBD1. The length of the CDR3 is 16 residues. Germline V CDR1 and CDR2: MGHDK, SYGVNS. Trimming took 4 bases from V and 1 from J; bases not matched to a gene: 9.

This clonotype was seen ten or more times. This chain connects TRBV5-6 to TRBJ2-1; 11 positions match TRBD1. Germline V gene sequence: CDR1 SGHDT, CDR2 YYEEEE. Trimming removed 5 bases from V and 15 bases from J; junction bases left unmatched: 10. This CDR3 contains 13 residues. CDR3: CASSRTSGTGGFF. CDR3 nucleotides: TGTGCCAGCAGTCGTACCTCCGGGACAGGGGGGTTCTTC.

V is TRBV19 and J is TRBJ2-7, with 9 bases fitting TRBD1. Germline V gene sequence: CDR1 LNHDA, CDR2 SQIVND (reference sequence). V gave up 5 bases and J gave up 2 bases; unmatched junction bases: 4. CDR3 length: 14 amino acids. Here the CDR3 DNA reads TGTGCCAGTAGTCCCGGGACAGGGACCTACGAGCAGTACTTC. Protein sequence: CASSPGTGTYEQYF.